This record covers a single TCR beta chain. Its antigen is still unknown. Treatment specified: randomized to nivolumab then ipilimumab (arm A) or the reverse (arm B). The table came from immunoSEQ multiplex PCR; TCRdb's copy has only in-frame clones and leaves some out. The repertoire has tens of thousands of clones, about 27% of them found once; the top ten carry more than 6.5%. Germline V CDR1 and CDR2: MNHGY, SAAAGT. This CDR3 has 16 residues. V lost 4 bases and J lost 3; bases outside the gene matches: 2. This specimen belongs to a study of sequential checkpoint blockade in melanoma. About the research overall: 75 to 95 pretreatment tumor DNA samples were TCRβ immunosequenced. Around 21 patients had tumor biopsies before treatment and at week 13. Study-wide results and limits: For nivolumab-first patients, baseline tumor clonality was associated with response. Tumor T-cell fraction and clonality correlated with PD-L1 and CD8+ counts.

This clonotype was sampled from a human donor with melanoma. This chain joins TRBV6-8 and TRBJ2-3, with TRBD2 matching over 15 bases. The sequenced sample was tumor tissue (inferred from file names), obtained from a patient given nivolumab and ipilimumab in sequence. CDR3 nucleotides: TGTGCCAGCAGTTTCGGACTAGCGGGGGGGACAGATACGCAGTATTTT. Translating it yields CASSFGLAGGTDTQYF.